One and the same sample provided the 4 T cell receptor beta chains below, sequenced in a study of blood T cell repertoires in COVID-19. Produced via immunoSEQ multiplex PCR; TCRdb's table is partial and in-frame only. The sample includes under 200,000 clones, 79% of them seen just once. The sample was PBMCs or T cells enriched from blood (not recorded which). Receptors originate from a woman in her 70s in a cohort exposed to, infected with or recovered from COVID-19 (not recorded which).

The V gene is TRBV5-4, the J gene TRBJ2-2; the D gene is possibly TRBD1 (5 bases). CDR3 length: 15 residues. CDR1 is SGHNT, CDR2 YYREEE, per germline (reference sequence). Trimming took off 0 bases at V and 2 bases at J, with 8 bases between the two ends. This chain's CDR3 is CASSLGTPNTGELFF. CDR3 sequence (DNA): TGTGCCAGCAGCTTGGGGACACCTAACACCGGGGAGCTGTTTTTT.

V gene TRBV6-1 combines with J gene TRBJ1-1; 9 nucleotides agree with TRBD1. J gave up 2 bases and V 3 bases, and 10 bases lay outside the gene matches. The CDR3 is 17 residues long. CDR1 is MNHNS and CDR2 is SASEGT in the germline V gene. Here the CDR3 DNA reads TGTGCCAGCAGTGATCGGACAGGGGTCGGGAAAAACACTGAAGCTTTCTTT. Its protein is CASSDRTGVGKNTEAFF.

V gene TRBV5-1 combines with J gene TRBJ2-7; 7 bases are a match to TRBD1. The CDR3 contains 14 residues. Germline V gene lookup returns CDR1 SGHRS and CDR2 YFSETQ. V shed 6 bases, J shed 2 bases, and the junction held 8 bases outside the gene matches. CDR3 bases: TGCGCCAGCACCATTTCAGGGGGTCCCTACGAGCAGTACTTC. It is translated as CASTISGGPYEQYF.

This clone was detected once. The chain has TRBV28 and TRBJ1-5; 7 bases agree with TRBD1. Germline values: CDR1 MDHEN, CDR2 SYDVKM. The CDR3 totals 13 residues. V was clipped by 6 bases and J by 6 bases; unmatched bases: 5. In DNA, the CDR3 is TGTGCCAGCAGAAAGGCAGGGGGTCAGCCCCAGCATTTT. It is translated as CASRKAGGQPQHF.